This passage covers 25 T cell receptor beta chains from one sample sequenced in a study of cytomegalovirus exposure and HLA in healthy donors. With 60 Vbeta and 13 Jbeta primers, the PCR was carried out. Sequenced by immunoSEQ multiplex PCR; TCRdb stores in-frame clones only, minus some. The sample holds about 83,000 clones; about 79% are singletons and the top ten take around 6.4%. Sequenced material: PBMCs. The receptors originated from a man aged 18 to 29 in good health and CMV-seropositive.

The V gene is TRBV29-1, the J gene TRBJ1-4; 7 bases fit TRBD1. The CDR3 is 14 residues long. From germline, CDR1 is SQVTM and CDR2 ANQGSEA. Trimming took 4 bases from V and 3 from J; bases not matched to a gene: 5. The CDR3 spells CSVGYGTANEKLFF. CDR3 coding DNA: TGCAGCGTTGGCTATGGGACAGCTAATGAAAAACTGTTTTTT.

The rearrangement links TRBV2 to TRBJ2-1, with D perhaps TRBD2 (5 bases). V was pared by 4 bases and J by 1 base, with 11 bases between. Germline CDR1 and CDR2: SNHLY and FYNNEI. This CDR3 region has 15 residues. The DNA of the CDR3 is TGTGCCAGCAGTGCAACCGGGAAATCCTACAATGAGCAGTTCTTC. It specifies CASSATGKSYNEQFF.

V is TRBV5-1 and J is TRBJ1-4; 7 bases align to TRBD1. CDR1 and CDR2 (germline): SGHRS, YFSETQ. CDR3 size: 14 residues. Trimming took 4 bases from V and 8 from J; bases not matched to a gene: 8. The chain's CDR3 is CASSQATGDEKLFF. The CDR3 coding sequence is TGCGCCAGCAGCCAAGCTACAGGGGACGAAAAACTGTTTTTT.

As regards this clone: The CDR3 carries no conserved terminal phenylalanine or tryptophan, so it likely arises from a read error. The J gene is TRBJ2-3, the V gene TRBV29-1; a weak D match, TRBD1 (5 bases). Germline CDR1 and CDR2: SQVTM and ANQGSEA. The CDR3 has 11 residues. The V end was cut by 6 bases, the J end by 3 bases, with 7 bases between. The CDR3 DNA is TGCAGCGTGAGACAGACAGATACGCAGTATGTT. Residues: CSVRQTDTQYV.

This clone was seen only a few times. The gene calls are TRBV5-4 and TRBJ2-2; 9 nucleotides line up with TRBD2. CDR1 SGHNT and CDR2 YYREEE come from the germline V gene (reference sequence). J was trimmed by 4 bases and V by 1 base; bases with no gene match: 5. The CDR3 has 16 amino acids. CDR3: CASSLRLAGITGELFF. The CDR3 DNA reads TGTGCCAGCAGCTTGCGGCTAGCGGGAATCACCGGGGAGCTGTTTTTT.

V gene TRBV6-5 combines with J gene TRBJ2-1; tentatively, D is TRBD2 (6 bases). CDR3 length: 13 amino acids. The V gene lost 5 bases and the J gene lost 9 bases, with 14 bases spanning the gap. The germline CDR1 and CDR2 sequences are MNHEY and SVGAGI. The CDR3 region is CASSPTTRVEQFF. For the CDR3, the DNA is TGTGCCAGCAGTCCTACGACTAGAGTTGAGCAGTTCTTC.

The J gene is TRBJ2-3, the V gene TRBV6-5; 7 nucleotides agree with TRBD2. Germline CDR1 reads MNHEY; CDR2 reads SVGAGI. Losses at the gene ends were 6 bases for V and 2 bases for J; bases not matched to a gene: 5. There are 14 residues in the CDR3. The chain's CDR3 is CASRWSGNTDTQYF. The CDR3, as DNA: TGTGCCAGCAGGTGGAGCGGGAACACAGATACGCAGTATTTT.

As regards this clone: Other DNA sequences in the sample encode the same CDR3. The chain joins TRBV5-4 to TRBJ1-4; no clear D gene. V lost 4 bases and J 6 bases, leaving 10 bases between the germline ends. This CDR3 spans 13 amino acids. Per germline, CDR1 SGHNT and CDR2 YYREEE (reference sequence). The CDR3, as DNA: TGTGCCAGCAGCACCGGGAGGGATGAAAAACTGTTTTTT. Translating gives CASSTGRDEKLFF.

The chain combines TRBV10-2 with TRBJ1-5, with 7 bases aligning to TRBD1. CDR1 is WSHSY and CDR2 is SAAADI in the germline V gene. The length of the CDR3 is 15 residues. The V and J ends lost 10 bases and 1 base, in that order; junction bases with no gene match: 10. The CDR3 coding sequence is TGCGCCACCTCGGACAGGCGTGGGAGCAATCAGCCCCAGCATTTT. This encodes CATSDRRGSNQPQHF.

CDR3 nucleotides: TGCGCCAGCAGGAGGGACAGGGTGGAAGAAAAACTGTTTTTT. Protein sequence: CASRRDRVEEKLFF. This chain joins TRBV10-2 and TRBJ1-4; 9 bases fit TRBD1. V lost 6 bases to trimming and J lost 8 bases; unmatched junction nucleotides: 7. Germline loops: CDR1 WSHSY, CDR2 SAAADI. This CDR3 has 14 residues.

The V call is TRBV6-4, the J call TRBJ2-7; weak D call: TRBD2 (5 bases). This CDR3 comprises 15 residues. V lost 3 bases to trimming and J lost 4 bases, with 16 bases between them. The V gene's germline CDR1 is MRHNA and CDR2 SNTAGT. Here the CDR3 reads CASSERAGWRYEQYF. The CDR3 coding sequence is TGTGCCAGCAGTGAGAGGGCTGGATGGAGATACGAGCAGTACTTC.

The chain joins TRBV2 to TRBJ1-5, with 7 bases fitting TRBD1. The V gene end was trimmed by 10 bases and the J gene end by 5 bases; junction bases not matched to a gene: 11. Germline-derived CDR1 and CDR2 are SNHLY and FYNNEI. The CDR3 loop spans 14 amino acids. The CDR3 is CATGRDRRYQPQHF. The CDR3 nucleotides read TGTGCCACCGGCCGGGACAGACGGTATCAGCCCCAGCATTTT. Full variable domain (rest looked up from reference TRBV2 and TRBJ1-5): EPEVTQTPSHQVTQMGQEVILRCVPISNHLYFYWYRQILGQKVEFLVSFYNNEISEKSEIFDDQFSVERPDGSNFTLKIRSTKLEDSAMYFCATGRDRRYQPQHFGDGTRLSIL.

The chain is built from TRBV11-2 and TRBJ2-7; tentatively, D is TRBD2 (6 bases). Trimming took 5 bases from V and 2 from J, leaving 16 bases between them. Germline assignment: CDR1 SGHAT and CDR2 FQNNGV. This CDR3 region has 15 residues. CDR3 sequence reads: CASSPRRGQTYEQYF. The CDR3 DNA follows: TGTGCCAGCAGCCCCAGGAGGGGTCAGACCTACGAGCAGTACTTC.

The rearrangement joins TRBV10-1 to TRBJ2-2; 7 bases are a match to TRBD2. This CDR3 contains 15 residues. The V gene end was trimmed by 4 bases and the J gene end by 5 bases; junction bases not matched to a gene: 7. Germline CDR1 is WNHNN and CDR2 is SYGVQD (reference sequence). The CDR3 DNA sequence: TGCGCCAGCAGTGGAAGACCGGGAGGAACCGGGGAGCTGTTTTTT. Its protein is CASSGRPGGTGELFF.

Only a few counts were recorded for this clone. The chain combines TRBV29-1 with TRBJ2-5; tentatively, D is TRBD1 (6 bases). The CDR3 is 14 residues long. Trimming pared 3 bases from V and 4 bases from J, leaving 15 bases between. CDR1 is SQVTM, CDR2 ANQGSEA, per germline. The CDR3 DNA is TGCAGCGTTGAGGATAGGGGGAGAGGAGAGACCCAGTACTTC. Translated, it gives CSVEDRGRGETQYF.

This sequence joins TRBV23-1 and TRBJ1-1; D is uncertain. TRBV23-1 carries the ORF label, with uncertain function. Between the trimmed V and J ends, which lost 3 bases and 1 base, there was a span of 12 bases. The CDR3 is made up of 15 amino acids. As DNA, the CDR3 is TGCGCCAGCAGTCACTCACCCCGGGAGAACACTGAAGCTTTCTTT. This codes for CASSHSPRENTEAFF.

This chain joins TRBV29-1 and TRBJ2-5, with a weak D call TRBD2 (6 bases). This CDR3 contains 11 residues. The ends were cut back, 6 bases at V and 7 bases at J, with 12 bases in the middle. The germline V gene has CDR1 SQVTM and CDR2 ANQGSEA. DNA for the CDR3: TGCAGCGTCGGAGGGGTTCGGACCCAGTACTTC. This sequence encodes CSVGGVRTQYF.

This chain's CDR3 is CASSYLSAGGTEAFF. CDR3 nucleotide sequence: TGTGCCAGCAGTTACTTGTCGGCCGGGGGGACTGAAGCTTTCTTT. This sequence joins TRBV6-5 and TRBJ1-1, with D possibly TRBD1 on 5 matching bases. The CDR3 extends over 15 amino acids. CDR1 MNHEY and CDR2 SVGAGI come from the germline V gene. Trimming stripped 1 base from V and 5 bases from J, with 14 bases between.

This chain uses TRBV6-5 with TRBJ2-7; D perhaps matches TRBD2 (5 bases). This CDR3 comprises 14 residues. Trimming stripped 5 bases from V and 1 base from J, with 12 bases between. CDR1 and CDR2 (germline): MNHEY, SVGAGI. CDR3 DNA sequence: TGTGCCAGCAGTATTCTACGGGGATCCTACGAGCAGTACTTC. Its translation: CASSILRGSYEQYF.

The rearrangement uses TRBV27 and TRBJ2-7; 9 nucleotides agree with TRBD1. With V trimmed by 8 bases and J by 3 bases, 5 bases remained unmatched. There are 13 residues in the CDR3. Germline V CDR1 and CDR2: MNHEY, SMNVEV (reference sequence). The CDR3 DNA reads TGTGCCAGCGGTACAGGGGGCAGCTACGAGCAGTACTTC. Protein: CASGTGGSYEQYF.

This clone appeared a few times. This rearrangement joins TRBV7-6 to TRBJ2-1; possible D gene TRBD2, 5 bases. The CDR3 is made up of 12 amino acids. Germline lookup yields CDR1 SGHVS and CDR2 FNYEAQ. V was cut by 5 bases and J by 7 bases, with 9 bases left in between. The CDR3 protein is CASSLTRNEQFF. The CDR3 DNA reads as TGTGCCAGCAGCCTAACTAGGAATGAGCAGTTCTTC.

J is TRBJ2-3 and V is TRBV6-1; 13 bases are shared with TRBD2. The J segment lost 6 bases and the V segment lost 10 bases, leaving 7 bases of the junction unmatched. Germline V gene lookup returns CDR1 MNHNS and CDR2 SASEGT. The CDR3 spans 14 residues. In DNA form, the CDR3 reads TGTGCCATCCGACTAGCGGGAGGATTGGATACGCAGTATTTT. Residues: CAIRLAGGLDTQYF.

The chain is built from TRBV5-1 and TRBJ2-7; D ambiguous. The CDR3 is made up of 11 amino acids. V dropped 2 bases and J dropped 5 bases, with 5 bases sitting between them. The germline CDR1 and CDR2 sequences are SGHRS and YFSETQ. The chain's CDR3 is CASSFRDEQYF. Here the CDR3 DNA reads TGCGCCAGCAGCTTCCGGGACGAGCAGTACTTC. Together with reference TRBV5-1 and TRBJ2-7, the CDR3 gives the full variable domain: KAGVTQTPRYLIKTRGQQVTLSCSPISGHRSVSWYQQTPGQGLQFLFEYFSETQRNKGNFPGRFSGRQFSNSRSEMNVSTLELGDSALYLCASSFRDEQYFGPGTRLTVT.

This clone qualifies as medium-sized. The CDR3 sequence is CTSSGTSGRGNEQFF. DNA for the CDR3: TGCACCAGCAGTGGGACTAGCGGGAGGGGGAATGAGCAGTTCTTC. The rearrangement joins TRBV1 to TRBJ2-1; the table's D call TRBD2 went unverified against the DNA. TRBV1 is tagged as a pseudogene. The CDR3 has 15 amino acids.

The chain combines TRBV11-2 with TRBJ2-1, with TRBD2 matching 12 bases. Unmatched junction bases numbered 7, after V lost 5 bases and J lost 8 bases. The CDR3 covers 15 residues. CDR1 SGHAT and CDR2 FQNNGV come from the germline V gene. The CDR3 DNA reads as TGTGCCAGCAGCCCCCCGGGACTAGCGGGCCATGAGCAGTTCTTC. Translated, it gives CASSPPGLAGHEQFF.